A selection of T cell receptor beta chains follows, all from one sample in a study of cytomegalovirus exposure and HLA in healthy donors. Sequenced by immunoSEQ multiplex PCR; TCRdb stores in-frame clones only, minus some. Among 200,000 or so clones listed, over 65% were seen once. Sequencing was performed on PBMCs. These TCRs come from a man aged 18 to 29 in good health and CMV-seropositive. The CDR3 runs from the conserved cysteine through the conserved F or W. The D gene is left open where the match is weak. Clone size, where shown, is once, few, many, or a class for clones that have expanded.

abundance	v_gene	d_gene	j_gene	CDR3aa	CDR3nt
.	TRBV6-5	TRBD1	TRBJ2-3	CASTWTGGKPDTQYF	TGTGCCAGCACTTGGACAGGGGGCAAGCCAGATACGCAGTATTTT
.	TRBV5-1	TRBD1	TRBJ1-4	CASSGNRGHGEKLFF	TGCGCCAGCAGCGGGAACAGGGGGCATGGTGAAAAACTGTTTTTT
.	TRBV7-3	TRBD2	TRBJ2-3	CASSPDTSGNTDTQYF	TGTGCCAGCAGCCCGGACACTAGCGGGAACACAGATACGCAGTATTTT
.	TRBV28	TRBD2	TRBJ2-2	CASSSPKRDANTGELFF	TGTGCCAGCAGTTCGCCTAAGCGGGACGCGAACACCGGGGAGCTGTTTTTT
.	TRBV5-1	TRBD2	TRBJ2-2	CASSLHAGGPTGELFF	TGCGCCAGCAGCTTACATGCGGGAGGGCCCACCGGGGAGCTGTTTTTT
.	TRBV5-1	TRBD2	TRBJ2-6	CASSLPNSGNLPGANVLTF	TGCGCCAGCAGCTTGCCGAACAGCGGGAATCTCCCTGGGGCCAACGTCCTGACTTTC
.	TRBV6-6	TRBD1	TRBJ1-1	CASSYETGNKAFF	TGTGCCAGCAGTTACGAGACAGGGAATAAAGCTTTCTTT
.	TRBV6-5	.	TRBJ2-7	CASSYSADYEQYF	TGTGCCAGCAGTTACTCGGCGGACTACGAGCAGTACTTC
.	TRBV7-6	TRBD1	TRBJ2-1	CASSLYRGDEQFF	TGTGCCAGCAGCTTGTACAGGGGCGATGAGCAGTTCTTC
.	TRBV10-3	TRBD1	TRBJ2-1	CAISGTGQGQYVGQFF	TGTGCCATCAGTGGGACCGGACAGGGTCAATATGTGGGGCAGTTCTTC
.	TRBV4-1	.	TRBJ2-2	CASSQVWGVAGELFF	TGCGCCAGCAGCCAAGTTTGGGGGGTGGCCGGGGAGCTGTTTTTT
few	TRBV19	.	TRBJ1-1	CASSGGTEAFF	TGTGCCAGTAGTGGCGGGACTGAAGCTTTCTTT
.	TRBV27	.	TRBJ1-5	CVSSLSLRGGNQPPHF	.
once	TRBV30	TRBD1	TRBJ2-1	CASDRGQGNEQFF	TGTGCCAGTGACAGGGGTCAAGGAAATGAGCAGTTCTTC
.	TRBV15	.	TRBJ2-7	CATSREARASYEQYF	TGTGCCACCAGCAGAGAGGCTCGAGCGTCCTACGAGCAGTACTTC
.	TRBV5-1	TRBD2	TRBJ2-5	CASSLGRGLAGGSQETQYF	TGCGCCAGCAGCTTGGGAAGGGGACTAGCGGGAGGGTCCCAAGAGACCCAGTACTTC
.	TRBV7-6	TRBD1	TRBJ2-1	CASRGDRGLRPTMGNEQFF	TGTGCCAGCAGGGGGGACAGGGGCCTACGCCCAACCATGGGGAATGAGCAGTTCTTC
.	TRBV7-9	TRBD1	TRBJ2-7	CASSSWGQPYEQYF	TGTGCCAGCAGCTCTTGGGGACAGCCCTACGAGCAGTACTTC
.	TRBV5-1	.	TRBJ1-2	CASMDSPTSYGYTF	TGCGCCAGTATGGACAGCCCAACCTCCTATGGCTACACCTTC
.	TRBV9	.	TRBJ2-3	CASSLGLGPGTDTQYF	TGTGCCAGCAGCTTAGGACTGGGGCCGGGCACAGATACGCAGTATTTT
.	TRBV30	.	TRBJ2-1	CAWNTVRPEQFF	TGTGCCTGGAATACAGTTCGGCCTGAGCAGTTCTTC
.	TRBV27	TRBD1	TRBJ1-2	CASSPTGARFYTF	TGTGCCAGCAGCCCGACAGGGGCCCGATTCTACACCTTC
many	TRBV27	TRBD1	TRBJ1-2	CASSGTGYGYTF	TGTGCCAGCAGCGGGACAGGCTATGGCTACACCTTC
.	TRBV5-8	TRBD2	TRBJ2-1	CASSSGGAGYGTSGYNEQFF	TGTGCCAGCAGCTCTGGAGGGGCGGGGTACGGGACTAGCGGTTACAATGAGCAGTTCTTC
.	TRBV5-1	.	TRBJ2-3	CASSLNLKSTDTQYF	TGCGCCAGCAGCTTAAACCTAAAGAGCACAGATACGCAGTATTTT
.	TRBV5-1	.	TRBJ2-3	CASSLAGGTSGDTQYF	TGCGCCAGCAGCTTGGCCGGAGGGACGTCAGGAGATACGCAGTATTTT
.	TRBV27	TRBD1	TRBJ1-5	CASSMTGGNQPQHF	TGTGCCAGCAGCATGACAGGGGGCAATCAGCCCCAGCATTTT
once	TRBV10-1	TRBD1	TRBJ2-6	CAGQGAWANVLTF	TGCGCCGGACAGGGGGCGTGGGCCAACGTCCTGACTTTC
.	TRBV28	.	TRBJ2-2	CASSLIGEVRAGELFF	TGTGCCAGCAGTTTAATTGGTGAGGTCCGCGCCGGGGAGCTGTTTTTT
.	TRBV6-5	TRBD1	TRBJ1-2	CASSYQGTASGSGYTF	TGTGCCAGCAGTTACCAGGGGACAGCCTCAGGGAGTGGCTACACCTTC
.	TRBV10-3	TRBD1	TRBJ2-7	CAISPAGGIHEQYF	TGTGCCATCAGCCCCGCAGGGGGCATCCACGAGCAGTACTTC
few	TRBV5-5	TRBD1	TRBJ1-2	CASSPGWDRGFRYTF	TGTGCCAGCAGCCCGGGTTGGGACAGGGGTTTCCGCTACACCTTC
.	TRBV28	.	TRBJ1-2	CACRGPANYGYTF	TGTGCCTGCAGGGGCCCCGCTAACTATGGCTACACCTTC
.	TRBV7-9	.	TRBJ2-1	CASSLRDKYNEQFF	TGTGCCAGCAGCCTCCGGGACAAGTACAATGAGCAGTTCTTC
.	TRBV7-2	.	TRBJ2-1	CASSWSSYNEQFF	TGTGCCAGCAGTTGGAGCTCCTACAATGAGCAGTTCTTC
.	TRBV5-6	.	TRBJ2-5	CASSLVPLQETQYF	TGTGCCAGCAGCTTGGTTCCGTTGCAAGAGACCCAGTACTTC
.	TRBV5-8	.	TRBJ1-5	CASSLTGEVGQPQHF	TGTGCCAGCAGCTTAACGGGGGAGGTCGGGCAGCCCCAGCATTTT
.	TRBV30	TRBD1	TRBJ1-5	CAWSGGTGGNQPQHF	TGTGCCTGGAGTGGGGGGACAGGGGGCAATCAGCCCCAGCATTTT
.	TRBV13	TRBD2	TRBJ2-1	CASSFSGRAEDEQFF	TGTGCCAGCAGCTTTAGCGGGAGGGCAGAGGATGAGCAGTTCTTC
.	TRBV19	TRBD2	TRBJ2-2	CASSIEGLAGPSNTGELFF	TGTGCCAGTAGTATTGAGGGGCTAGCGGGACCCTCGAACACCGGGGAGCTGTTTTTT
.	TRBV7-2	TRBD1	TRBJ2-5	CASSVGGTGVVGKTQYF	TGTGCCAGCTCAGTTGGGGGGACAGGTGTCGTCGGGAAGACCCAGTACTTC
.	TRBV27	TRBD2	TRBJ2-1	CASSLPGGTNEQFF	TGTGCCAGCAGTTTACCGGGAGGGACCAATGAGCAGTTCTTC
.	TRBV30	.	TRBJ1-1	CAWSQGGGTEAFF	TGTGCCTGGAGCCAGGGAGGTGGCACTGAAGCTTTCTTT
.	TRBV2	TRBD2	TRBJ2-2	CASSGNLREGITGELFF	TGTGCCAGCAGTGGGAATTTAAGGGAGGGGATCACCGGGGAGCTGTTTTTT
.	TRBV5-6	TRBD1	TRBJ2-7	CASSWTGIPYEQYF	TGTGCCAGCAGCTGGACAGGGATTCCCTACGAGCAGTACTTC
.	TRBV15	.	TRBJ2-7	CATSREFSGPNGGEQYF	TGTGCCACCAGCAGAGAATTTAGCGGTCCCAACGGAGGCGAGCAGTACTTC
.	TRBV28	.	TRBJ1-1	CASSFQQLNTEAFF	TGTGCCAGCAGTTTCCAACAGTTGAACACTGAAGCTTTCTTT
.	TRBV7-9	.	TRBJ1-2	CASSSGQINYGYTF	TGTGCCAGCAGCTCCGGACAGATTAACTATGGCTACACCTTC
.	TRBV28	.	TRBJ2-7	CASSLLGSGLYEQYF	TGTGCCAGCAGTTTACTTGGGTCAGGGCTCTACGAGCAGTACTTC
.	TRBV4-3	TRBD2	TRBJ2-2	CASSLAGGRTGELFF	TGCGCCAGCAGCCTAGCGGGAGGGCGGACCGGGGAGCTGTTTTTT
once	TRBV7-2	.	TRBJ2-1	CASSLVGGSSYNEQFF	TGTGCCAGCAGCTTAGTCGGGGGAAGCTCCTACAATGAGCAGTTCTTC
.	TRBV9	.	TRBJ1-2	CASSVEGGGYTF	TGTGCCAGCAGCGTAGAAGGAGGTGGCTACACCTTC
.	TRBV27	.	TRBJ2-5	CASSLSAAPRETQYF	TGTGCCAGCAGTTTATCGGCGGCTCCCAGAGAGACCCAGTACTTC
.	TRBV11-2	TRBD1	TRBJ2-2	CASTLSTGISNTGELFF	TGTGCCAGCACGCTCTCGACAGGGATCTCGAACACCGGGGAGCTGTTTTTT
.	TRBV5-8	TRBD2	TRBJ2-1	CASSLMGGSMNNEQFF	TGTGCCAGCAGCTTGATGGGCGGGAGTATGAACAATGAGCAGTTCTTC